This is a list of T cell receptor beta chains from one sample in a study of cytomegalovirus exposure and HLA in healthy donors. Method: immunoSEQ multiplex PCR; TCRdb's copy keeps in-frame clones and lacks some. The data contain under 200,000 clones, over 75% of them singletons. Material: PBMCs. These receptors all stem from a woman between 50 and 59 years old in good health and CMV-seronegative. The CDR3 runs from the conserved cysteine through the conserved F or W. Fields, in order: J gene, V gene, clone size, D gene, CDR3 DNA, CDR3 protein. A D gene is named only where the DNA matches it firmly. Not every row has a clone size; where given, it reads once, few, many or a size class.

J gene: TRBJ2-2
V gene: TRBV11-3
clone size: few
D gene: TRBD2
CDR3 DNA: TGTGCCAGCAGCTCCCCGGTGGGCGGGAGGGCGGCCGGGGAGCTGTTTTTT
CDR3 protein: CASSSPVGGRAAGELFF

J gene: TRBJ1-5
V gene: TRBV9
clone size: NA
D gene: TRBD1
CDR3 DNA: TGTGCCAGCAGCGCCGGGACAGTTACAAATCAGCCCCAGCATTTT
CDR3 protein: CASSAGTVTNQPQHF

J gene: TRBJ2-1
V gene: TRBV19
clone size: NA
D gene: TRBD1
CDR3 DNA: TGTGCCAGTAGTACTCCGGGACAGGGGGCCCATGAGCAGTTCTTC
CDR3 protein: CASSTPGQGAHEQFF

J gene: TRBJ2-7
V gene: TRBV7-2
clone size: NA
D gene: NA
CDR3 DNA: TGTGCCAGCAGCTTAGTCACCTACGAGCAGTACTTC
CDR3 protein: CASSLVTYEQYF

J gene: TRBJ1-2
V gene: TRBV30
clone size: NA
D gene: TRBD1
CDR3 DNA: TGTGCCTGCCGGACAGGGGGGAACTATGGCTACACCTTC
CDR3 protein: CACRTGGNYGYTF

J gene: TRBJ2-7
V gene: TRBV2
clone size: NA
D gene: TRBD2
CDR3 DNA: TGTGCCAGCAGTCCAACTAGCGGGAGGACCTACGAGCAGTACTTC
CDR3 protein: CASSPTSGRTYEQYF

J gene: TRBJ2-1
V gene: TRBV7-2
clone size: NA
D gene: NA
CDR3 DNA: TGTGCCAGCAGCTTAGCAGGAGGAGGGCCCTGGACCTACAATGAGCAGTTCTTC
CDR3 protein: CASSLAGGGPWTYNEQFF

J gene: TRBJ2-7
V gene: TRBV18
clone size: NA
D gene: TRBD2
CDR3 DNA: TGTGCCAGCTCAGGGCCTGGGCTAGCGGGAGGTTTCCACGAGCAGTACTTC
CDR3 protein: CASSGPGLAGGFHEQYF

J gene: TRBJ2-7
V gene: TRBV19
clone size: NA
D gene: NA
CDR3 DNA: TGTGCCAGTAGTATAGGCGGGCGGACCTACGAGCAGTACTTC
CDR3 protein: CASSIGGRTYEQYF

J gene: TRBJ2-3
V gene: TRBV29-1
clone size: NA
D gene: TRBD2
CDR3 DNA: TGCAGCGTTGAGAGAGCGGGAGGGCCCCCAGATACGCAGTATTTT
CDR3 protein: CSVERAGGPPDTQYF

J gene: TRBJ2-1
V gene: TRBV27
clone size: NA
D gene: NA
CDR3 DNA: TGTGCCAGCAGTTTTGAGAATGAGCAGTTCTTC
CDR3 protein: CASSFENEQFF

J gene: TRBJ2-7
V gene: TRBV28
clone size: NA
D gene: TRBD2
CDR3 DNA: TGTGCCACCAAATCCGGGCGGGAGCGTAGGTACGAGCAGTACTTC
CDR3 protein: CATKSGRERRYEQYF

J gene: TRBJ1-3
V gene: TRBV19
clone size: NA
D gene: NA
CDR3 DNA: TGTGCCAGTCGAGGAGGGTCCTCCGGAAACACCATATATTTT
CDR3 protein: CASRGGSSGNTIYF

J gene: TRBJ1-2
V gene: TRBV6-1
clone size: NA
D gene: NA
CDR3 DNA: TGTGCCAGCAGGGGTCAGGCAGGGGACCGGGGCTACACCTTC
CDR3 protein: CASRGQAGDRGYTF

J gene: TRBJ1-4
V gene: TRBV7-2
clone size: NA
D gene: TRBD1
CDR3 DNA: TGTGCCAGCAAAGCGGGACAGGGATTTCAGGAAAAACTGTTTTTT
CDR3 protein: CASKAGQGFQEKLFF

J gene: TRBJ2-3
V gene: TRBV9
clone size: NA
D gene: TRBD1
CDR3 DNA: TGTGCCAGCAGCCATCGACAGGGATCGGCAGATACGCAGTATTTT
CDR3 protein: CASSHRQGSADTQYF

J gene: TRBJ2-7
V gene: TRBV18
clone size: NA
D gene: NA
CDR3 DNA: TGTGCCAGCTCACCGGACACGTACGAGCAGTACTTC
CDR3 protein: CASSPDTYEQYF

J gene: TRBJ1-1
V gene: TRBV19
clone size: NA
D gene: NA
CDR3 DNA: TGTGCCAGTAGTATTCTTTCGGCCGGGGGTAGGACTGAAGCTTTCTTT
CDR3 protein: CASSILSAGGRTEAFF

J gene: TRBJ2-7
V gene: TRBV30
clone size: NA
D gene: NA
CDR3 DNA: TGTGCCTGGAGCCAAGGGACTTTAAACCTAGGGTACGAGCAGTACTTC
CDR3 protein: CAWSQGTLNLGYEQYF

J gene: TRBJ2-1
V gene: TRBV7-3
clone size: NA
D gene: TRBD2
CDR3 DNA: TGTGCCAGCGGGGGGAGCGGGAGCGATGAGCAGTTCTTC
CDR3 protein: CASGGSGSDEQFF

J gene: TRBJ1-1
V gene: TRBV18
clone size: NA
D gene: TRBD1
CDR3 DNA: TGTGCCAGCTCACCACGGGGGACAGGGGGCGGTTTCACTGAAGCTTTCTTT
CDR3 protein: CASSPRGTGGGFTEAFF

J gene: TRBJ2-7
V gene: TRBV5-1
clone size: once
D gene: NA
CDR3 DNA: TGCGCCAGCAGCTCGTCGGCCTACGAGCAGTACTTC
CDR3 protein: CASSSSAYEQYF

J gene: TRBJ2-5
V gene: TRBV9
clone size: few
D gene: TRBD1
CDR3 DNA: TGTGCCAGCAGCCCCGAGGGGGCACAAGAGACCCAGTACTTC
CDR3 protein: CASSPEGAQETQYF

J gene: TRBJ2-1
V gene: TRBV5-1
clone size: NA
D gene: TRBD1
CDR3 DNA: TGCGCCAGCAGCTCCCGGGACAGGGGATACAATGAGCAGTTCTTC
CDR3 protein: CASSSRDRGYNEQFF

J gene: TRBJ1-1
V gene: TRBV5-1
clone size: few
D gene: NA
CDR3 DNA: TGCGCCAGCAGCTTGGGGGGGAGGGGAGTCGACACTGAAGCTTTCTTT
CDR3 protein: CASSLGGRGVDTEAFF

J gene: TRBJ2-1
V gene: TRBV7-2
clone size: NA
D gene: NA
CDR3 DNA: TGTGCCAGCAGCTTAGGCGGTATCCAATACAATGAGCAGTTCTTC
CDR3 protein: CASSLGGIQYNEQFF

J gene: TRBJ1-1
V gene: TRBV14
clone size: NA
D gene: NA
CDR3 DNA: TGTGCCAGCAGCCAAGATCAGGTGAACACTGAAGCTTTCTTT
CDR3 protein: CASSQDQVNTEAFF

J gene: TRBJ1-1
V gene: TRBV7-9
clone size: NA
D gene: NA
CDR3 DNA: TGTTCCAGCAGCCGCACCCCAGGAGGGGTCACTGAAGCTTTCTTT
CDR3 protein: CSSSRTPGGVTEAFF

J gene: TRBJ2-7
V gene: TRBV9
clone size: NA
D gene: NA
CDR3 DNA: TGTGCCAGCAGCGCAGGGGGGAGCTCCACCTACGAGCAGTACTTC
CDR3 protein: CASSAGGSSTYEQYF

J gene: TRBJ1-2
V gene: TRBV28
clone size: few
D gene: TRBD1
CDR3 DNA: TGTGCCAGCAGTCCGGGACAGAGCTATGGCTACACCTTC
CDR3 protein: CASSPGQSYGYTF

J gene: TRBJ2-3
V gene: TRBV28
clone size: NA
D gene: NA
CDR3 DNA: TGTGCCAGCAGCTCCGGGACACAGACAGATACGCAGTATTTT
CDR3 protein: CASSSGTQTDTQYF

J gene: TRBJ1-4
V gene: TRBV27
clone size: NA
D gene: TRBD1
CDR3 DNA: TGTGCCAGCAGTGAACGGACAGGGCCCTTTAATGAAAAACTGTTTTTT
CDR3 protein: CASSERTGPFNEKLFF

J gene: TRBJ1-4
V gene: TRBV6-5
clone size: once
D gene: TRBD1
CDR3 DNA: TGTGCCAGCAGTAGGGGGCTGGGAGGTGAAAAACTGTTTTTT
CDR3 protein: CASSRGLGGEKLFF

J gene: TRBJ2-1
V gene: TRBV7-9
clone size: NA
D gene: NA
CDR3 DNA: TGTGCCAGCAGCTTCTTCGGTGAGCAGTTCTTC
CDR3 protein: CASSFFGEQFF

J gene: TRBJ2-2
V gene: TRBV5-1
clone size: NA
D gene: NA
CDR3 DNA: TGCGCCAGCAGCTTCCGACAGGAGAACACCGGGGAGCTGTTTTTT
CDR3 protein: CASSFRQENTGELFF

J gene: TRBJ2-7
V gene: TRBV28
clone size: NA
D gene: NA
CDR3 DNA: TGTGCCAGCAGCACTTCCTACGAGCAGTACTTC
CDR3 protein: CASSTSYEQYF

J gene: TRBJ2-7
V gene: TRBV7-6
clone size: NA
D gene: NA
CDR3 DNA: TGTGCCAGCAGCTTAGCGGGGCCAGGGGCCACCTACGAGCAGTACTTC
CDR3 protein: CASSLAGPGATYEQYF

J gene: TRBJ2-3
V gene: TRBV6-4
clone size: NA
D gene: NA
CDR3 DNA: TGTGCCAGCAGTGACTCTGACAGGTCCACAGATACGCAGTATTTT
CDR3 protein: CASSDSDRSTDTQYF

J gene: TRBJ1-5
V gene: TRBV19
clone size: NA
D gene: TRBD1
CDR3 DNA: TGTGCCAGTAGTGCCGACAGGGTTATCAATCAGCCCCAGCATTTT
CDR3 protein: CASSADRVINQPQHF

J gene: TRBJ1-2
V gene: TRBV6-6
clone size: NA
D gene: TRBD1
CDR3 DNA: TGTGCCAGCAGAACCGACAGGGGGAGGGGCTACACCTTC
CDR3 protein: CASRTDRGRGYTF

J gene: TRBJ1-2
V gene: TRBV6-5
clone size: NA
D gene: TRBD1
CDR3 DNA: TGTGCCAGTCGGGGGGGACAGCCCTATTTTGGCTACACCTTC
CDR3 protein: CASRGGQPYFGYTF

J gene: TRBJ1-5
V gene: TRBV5-1
clone size: NA
D gene: NA
CDR3 DNA: TGCGCCATTCCGACAGGCACGAGTAGTTATAGCAATCAGCCCCAGCATTTT
CDR3 protein: CAIPTGTSSYSNQPQHF

J gene: TRBJ2-1
V gene: TRBV28
clone size: NA
D gene: TRBD1
CDR3 DNA: TGTGCCAGCCTCGGGACAGCTAGCTTGTTCTTC
CDR3 protein: CASLGTASLFF

J gene: TRBJ2-1
V gene: TRBV18
clone size: NA
D gene: TRBD2
CDR3 DNA: TGTGCCAGCTCACCTCCATGGACTAGCGGTTTTTACAATGAGCAGTTCTTC
CDR3 protein: CASSPPWTSGFYNEQFF

J gene: TRBJ1-1
V gene: TRBV25-1
clone size: NA
D gene: TRBD1
CDR3 DNA: TGTGCCAGCAGTGAGTATCCGGGACAGGGGGCCGATGAAGCTTTCTTT
CDR3 protein: CASSEYPGQGADEAFF

J gene: TRBJ2-1
V gene: TRBV30
clone size: NA
D gene: TRBD1
CDR3 DNA: TGTGCCTGGACCGGGACAGGGACCGTCAATGAGCAGTTCTTC
CDR3 protein: CAWTGTGTVNEQFF

J gene: TRBJ2-7
V gene: TRBV5-6
clone size: NA
D gene: TRBD1
CDR3 DNA: TGTGCCAGCAGCTTGGGAGGGGGCAATGACGAGCAGTACTTC
CDR3 protein: CASSLGGGNDEQYF

J gene: TRBJ2-7
V gene: TRBV4-1
clone size: once
D gene: TRBD1
CDR3 DNA: TGCGCCAGCAGCGTGGGACAGGGGCCCGCCGCCTACGAGCAGTACTTC
CDR3 protein: CASSVGQGPAAYEQYF

J gene: TRBJ2-3
V gene: TRBV6-5
clone size: NA
D gene: NA
CDR3 DNA: TGTGCCAGCAGTTCTCAGCGGCCTAGCACAGATACGCAGTATTTT
CDR3 protein: CASSSQRPSTDTQYF

J gene: TRBJ2-5
V gene: TRBV29-1
clone size: NA
D gene: TRBD1
CDR3 DNA: TGCAGCGTTGCCGGGACAGCAGAGACCCAGTACTTC
CDR3 protein: CSVAGTAETQYF

J gene: TRBJ2-3
V gene: TRBV13
clone size: NA
D gene: NA
CDR3 DNA: TGTGCCAGCAGCTCCGGGAGTGCAGATACGCAGTATTTT
CDR3 protein: CASSSGSADTQYF

J gene: TRBJ1-1
V gene: TRBV19
clone size: NA
D gene: NA
CDR3 DNA: TGTGCCAGTGTAGGACAGCAGAACACTGAAGCTTTCTTT
CDR3 protein: CASVGQQNTEAFF

J gene: TRBJ2-7
V gene: TRBV28
clone size: NA
D gene: TRBD2
CDR3 DNA: TGTGCCAGCAGTTTACTAGCGGGAGAAGCCTACGAGCAGTACTTC
CDR3 protein: CASSLLAGEAYEQYF

J gene: TRBJ1-5
V gene: TRBV19
clone size: once
D gene: TRBD1
CDR3 DNA: TGTGCCAGTAGTGACCAGGGGGTGCCCAGACAGCCCCAGCATTTT
CDR3 protein: CASSDQGVPRQPQHF

J gene: TRBJ1-2
V gene: TRBV15
clone size: NA
D gene: NA
CDR3 DNA: TGTGCCACCTCCAGGGGCAACTATGGCTACACCTTC
CDR3 protein: CATSRGNYGYTF